Shown below are 7 T cell receptor beta chains from a single sample sequenced in a study of T cell responses to AZD1222 COVID-19 vaccine. Only in-frame clones appear in the TCRdb table, and some are missing; sequencing was by immunoSEQ multiplex PCR. The sample comprises around 180,000 clones, 85% to 90% of which are singletons, and 6.9% rests with the top ten. This material consisted of peripheral blood, taken on day 0 of AZD1222 vaccination. These TCRs come from an adult in good health.

This chain connects TRBV11-2 to TRBJ1-5; D is ambiguous. This CDR3 is built from 13 residues. With 1 base removed from V and 4 bases from J, the gap between germline ends came to 5 bases. CDR1 is SGHAT, CDR2 FQNNGV, per germline. As DNA, the CDR3 is TGTGCCAGCAGCTTAGTAGGGAATCAGCCCCAGCATTTT. Its protein is CASSLVGNQPQHF.

The chain combines TRBV4-3 with TRBJ2-3; D uncertain. The germline V and J ends were trimmed by 3 bases and 0 bases, with 4 bases remaining between them. Germline assignment: CDR1 LGHNA and CDR2 YSLEER. The CDR3 has 13 amino acids. This CDR3 is CASSHSSTDTQYF. The CDR3 coding sequence is TGCGCCAGCAGCCACTCAAGCACAGATACGCAGTATTTT.

CDR3 DNA: TGTGCCAGCAGCCCTGGACAGGGGACCTACGAGCAGTACTTC. Translated, it gives CASSPGQGTYEQYF. This chain uses TRBV7-9 with TRBJ2-7; TRBD1 matches at 9 bases. V shed 5 bases, J shed 2 bases, and the junction held 4 bases outside the gene matches. Germline CDR1 and CDR2: SEHNR and FQNEAQ (reference sequence). The CDR3 contains 14 residues.

As regards this clone: Distinct nucleotide sequences in the sample also encode this CDR3. This chain joins TRBV27 and TRBJ1-1; D call uncertain. Germline CDR1 and CDR2: MNHEY and SMNVEV (reference sequence). The CDR3 runs to 12 residues. With 4 bases removed from V and 0 bases from J, the gap between germline ends came to 3 bases. In nucleotides, the CDR3 is TGTGCCAGCAGTTCGGTGAACACTGAAGCTTTCTTT. It translates to CASSSVNTEAFF.

The chain has TRBV7-3 and TRBJ2-3, with unresolved D. The CDR3 consists of 15 residues. Germline CDR1 reads SGHTA; CDR2 reads FQGTGA. V was trimmed by 3 bases and J by 0 bases, leaving 10 bases between them. DNA for the CDR3: TGTGCCAGCAGCTTTGGGATTGGGAGCACAGATACGCAGTATTTT. This translates into CASSFGIGSTDTQYF.

The genes are TRBV7-3 and TRBJ2-1, with 16 bases aligning to TRBD2. V shed 5 bases and J 4 bases; nucleotides not matched to a gene: 5. This CDR3 region has 17 residues. CDR1 and CDR2 (germline): SGHTA, FQGTGA. CDR3 loop: CASSRGTSGGAYNEQFF. In DNA form, the CDR3 reads TGTGCCAGCAGCCGCGGGACTAGCGGGGGGGCTTACAATGAGCAGTTCTTC.

The chain links TRBV2 to TRBJ1-1; a weak D match, TRBD1 (6 bases). Trimming pared 3 bases from V and 4 bases from J, leaving 9 bases between. The CDR3 totals 13 residues. Germline V lookup: CDR1 SNHLY, CDR2 FYNNEI. CDR3 in amino acids: CASSDGGGTEAFF. The CDR3, as DNA: TGTGCCAGCAGTGATGGGGGCGGCACTGAAGCTTTCTTT. Complete variable domain (other parts from reference TRBV2 and TRBJ1-1): EPEVTQTPSHQVTQMGQEVILRCVPISNHLYFYWYRQILGQKVEFLVSFYNNEISEKSEIFDDQFSVERPDGSNFTLKIRSTKLEDSAMYFCASSDGGGTEAFFGQGTRLTVV.